This paragraph covers one TCR beta chain sequence. Looked up from germline, CDR1 is KGHSH and CDR2 is LQKENI. Trimming removed 6 bases at V and 5 bases at J, with 17 bases between. The length of the CDR3 is 15 residues. This record comes from a study of blood T cell repertoires in COVID-19. Study as a whole: The cDNA or gDNA used as material had been derived from T cells, B-cell-depleted T cells, or PBMCs.

As originally analysed: Estimation of nucleated cell counts relied on the amplification of reference gene primers. TCRdb keeps only in-frame clones here, not all; method: immunoSEQ multiplex PCR. V and J calls and clone size come straight from that table; D and trimming were deduced from the DNA. The repertoire holds hundreds of thousands of clones, with roughly 87% as singletons. The chain is built from TRBV18 and TRBJ2-1; a possible D gene is TRBD1 (5 bases). This clonotype originated in a man between 18 and 29 years old with COVID-19, enrolled during active disease. The sequenced sample consisted of peripheral blood. As DNA, the CDR3 is TGTGCCAGCTCCCAAACCCAAGGGGTAAACAATGAGCAGTTCTTC. Protein product: CASSQTQGVNNEQFF.